This entry lists 21 T cell receptor beta chains sequenced from one sample in a study of early stage breast cancer tumors. Generated by immunoSEQ multiplex PCR, the TCRdb table keeps only in-frame clones and is missing some. The sample contains tens of thousands of clones, 79% of which appear only once. The sequencing sample was made of blood. These TCRs come from a person aged 55 to 70 with breast cancer.

The chain combines TRBV11-1 with TRBJ2-5; the D call may be TRBD1 or TRBD2 (5 bases each). Between the trimmed V and J ends, which lost 5 bases and 5 bases, there was a span of 21 bases. CDR3 length: 16 amino acids. The germline gives CDR1 SGHAT, CDR2 FQDESV (reference sequence). CDR3: CASSTDGSGRGETQYF. Written as DNA, the CDR3 is TGTGCCAGCAGCACAGATGGGTCAGGGAGAGGGGAGACCCAGTACTTC.

This chain links TRBV5-4 with TRBJ1-2; 9 bases agree with TRBD1. Germline assignment: CDR1 SGHNT and CDR2 YYREEE (reference sequence). This CDR3 contains 15 residues. V lost 3 bases, J lost 4 bases, and 7 bases stayed unmatched. CDR3 sequence: CASSWGTGSTYGYTF. CDR3 nucleotide sequence: TGTGCCAGCAGCTGGGGGACAGGGAGTACCTATGGCTACACCTTC.

This chain uses TRBV7-3 with TRBJ2-2; D ambiguous. This CDR3 comprises 14 residues. Per the germline V gene, CDR1 is SGHTA and CDR2 is FQGTGA. V lost 0 bases and J 2 bases, leaving 4 bases between the germline ends. CDR3 amino acids: CASSLTLNTGELFF. CDR3 DNA: TGTGCCAGCAGCTTAACACTTAACACCGGGGAGCTGTTTTTT. Looking up the rest from reference TRBV7-3 and TRBJ2-2 gives the full variable domain: GAGVSQTPSNKVTEKGKYVELRCDPISGHTALYWYRQSLGQGPEFLIYFQGTGAADDSGLPNDRFFAVRPEGSVSTLKIQRTERGDSAVYLCASSLTLNTGELFFGEGSRLTVL.

This clone turned up a few times. This chain joins TRBV5-6 and TRBJ1-2; D call uncertain. In germline, CDR1 is SGHDT, CDR2 YYEEEE. CDR3 length: 13 amino acids. Trimming took 0 bases from V and 4 from J, leaving 7 bases between them. CDR3 coding DNA: TGTGCCAGCAGCTTGGGGCCAGTCTATGGCTACACCTTC. As protein: CASSLGPVYGYTF.

This sequence joins TRBV6-6 and TRBJ1-4, with D perhaps matching TRBD1 (6 bases). The CDR3 consists of 15 residues. The germline CDR1 and CDR2 sequences are MNHNY and SVGAGI (reference sequence). Trimming took 0 bases from V and 8 from J, leaving 13 bases between them. The CDR3 nucleotides are TGTGCCAGCAGTTACTCTTGGAGGGGGGACGAAAAACTGTTTTTT. Translated, it gives CASSYSWRGDEKLFF.

The chain has TRBV9 and TRBJ2-3; TRBD2 is a possible D gene (6 bases). CDR3 length: 16 amino acids. Trimming cost V 1 base and J 0 bases, with 12 bases left between them. Germline values: CDR1 SGDLS, CDR2 YYNGEE. The CDR3 DNA is TGTGCCAGCAGCGTAATTGGCGGGACTAGCACAGATACGCAGTATTTT. Protein product: CASSVIGGTSTDTQYF.

This chain connects TRBV2 to TRBJ2-7, with 7 bases matching TRBD1. CDR1 SNHLY and CDR2 FYNNEI come from the germline V gene. J gave up 3 bases and V 3 bases, and 8 bases lay outside the gene matches. This CDR3 is 15 amino acids long. The DNA of the CDR3 is TGTGCCAGCAGTGAGGTCAGGGGGAACCACTACGAGCAGTACTTC. It codes for CASSEVRGNHYEQYF.

The chain has TRBV19 and TRBJ2-5; 11 nucleotides match TRBD2. This CDR3 comprises 14 residues. The ends lost 4 bases at V and 2 bases at J; junction bases unmatched: 0. Germline CDR1 is LNHDA and CDR2 is SQIVND (reference sequence). CDR3 DNA: TGTGCCAGTAGTACTAGCGGGGGGCAAGAGACCCAGTACTTC. It translates to CASSTSGGQETQYF. Full variable domain (missing parts from reference TRBV19 and TRBJ2-5): DGGITQSPKYLFRKEGQNVTLSCEQNLNHDAMYWYRQDPGQGLRLIYYSQIVNDFQKGDIAEGYSVSREKKESFPLTVTSAQKNPTAFYLCASSTSGGQETQYFGPGTRLLVL.

CDR3 region: CSVEDGSYEQYF. CDR3 nucleotides: TGCAGCGTTGAGGATGGCTCCTACGAGCAGTACTTC. The V gene is TRBV29-1, the J gene TRBJ2-7; no clear D. The CDR3 is 12 amino acids. Germline CDR1 is SQVTM and CDR2 is ANQGSEA. V lost 3 bases to trimming and J lost 0 bases, with 6 bases between them.

V and J are TRBV30 and TRBJ2-7; 9 bases map to TRBD2. Germline-derived CDR1 and CDR2 are GTSNPN and SVGIG (reference sequence). CDR3 length: 14 residues. Trimming removed 2 bases from V and 2 bases from J; junction bases left unmatched: 4. The CDR3 loop is CAWSPTSGPYEQYF. The DNA for the CDR3 is TGTGCCTGGAGTCCGACTAGCGGCCCCTACGAGCAGTACTTC.

The chain links TRBV5-1 to TRBJ2-1, with TRBD2 as a possible D gene (6 bases). The CDR3 has 12 residues. Looked up from germline, CDR1 is SGHRS and CDR2 is YFSETQ. Trimming removed 1 base at V and 9 bases at J, with 8 bases between. CDR3 sequence (DNA): TGCGCCAGCAGCTTGCCGGGGGTTGAGCAGTTCTTC. It encodes CASSLPGVEQFF.

The rearrangement joins TRBV28 to TRBJ2-1; a weak D match, TRBD2 (10 bases). V was cut by 9 bases and J by 3 bases, with 36 bases left in between. The CDR3 totals 21 residues. From germline, CDR1 is MDHEN and CDR2 SYDVKM. The CDR3 here is CARIRDRVTSGTHQSYNEQFF. The CDR3 coding sequence is TGTGCCAGAATCCGGGACAGGGTAACTAGCGGGACCCACCAGAGCTACAATGAGCAGTTCTTC.

J is TRBJ2-7 and V is TRBV27; 8 bases fit TRBD1. This CDR3 contains 14 residues. V trimming: 2 bases; J trimming: 3 bases; junction bases outside the gene matches: 3. In germline, CDR1 is MNHEY, CDR2 SMNVEV (reference sequence). The DNA of the CDR3 is TGTGCCAGCAGTTTACATGACAGGGGCTACGAGCAGTACTTC. Its translation: CASSLHDRGYEQYF.

The chain couples TRBV9 to TRBJ2-3; 8 positions match TRBD2. This CDR3 spans 16 amino acids. Trimming took 0 bases from V and 2 from J; bases not matched to a gene: 5. Germline CDR1 SGDLS, CDR2 YYNGEE. The CDR3 loop reads CASSVGGLGPTDTQYF. The CDR3 DNA is TGTGCCAGCAGCGTAGGGGGACTAGGGCCCACAGATACGCAGTATTTT.

Concerning this clone: Germline is not matched at one junction end, which may reflect a read error. The chain has TRBV4-1 and TRBJ2-3, with 13 bases that match TRBD2. The germline V gene encodes CDR1 MGHRA and CDR2 YSYEKL. CDR3 length equals 16 residues. As DNA, the CDR3 is TGCGCCAGCAGTCAAGGACTAGCGGGAGCCGGGGATACGCAGTATTTT. Encoded protein: CASSQGLAGAGDTQYF.

The V and J genes are TRBV18 and TRBJ2-3; weak D call: TRBD1 (6 bases). V gave up 2 bases and J gave up 2 bases, with 11 bases separating them. The CDR3 consists of 15 residues. CDR1 is KGHSH, CDR2 LQKENI, per germline. As DNA, the CDR3 is TGTGCCAGCTCACCATTGGACAGCAACACAGATACGCAGTATTTT. This sequence encodes CASSPLDSNTDTQYF. The full variable domain, with the rest looked up from reference TRBV18 and TRBJ2-3, is NAGVMQNPRHLVRRRGQEARLRCSPMKGHSHVYWYRQLPEEGLKFMVYLQKENIIDESGMPKERFSAEFPKEGPSILRIQQVVRGDSAAYFCASSPLDSNTDTQYFGPGTRLTVL.

The genes are TRBV6-5 and TRBJ2-1; D tentatively reads TRBD1 or TRBD2 (6 bases each). The CDR3 is 16 residues long. From germline, CDR1 is MNHEY and CDR2 SVGAGI. The germline V and J ends were trimmed by 0 bases and 6 bases, with 15 bases remaining between them. This CDR3 reads CASSYSGGTQGNEQFF. In DNA form, the CDR3 reads TGTGCCAGCAGTTACTCGGGGGGAACACAGGGCAATGAGCAGTTCTTC.

V and J are TRBV18 and TRBJ2-1; 10 bases fit TRBD2. J gave up 1 base and V 2 bases, and 11 bases lay outside the gene matches. This CDR3 region has 19 residues. Germline CDR1 reads KGHSH; CDR2 reads LQKENI. CDR3 sequence (DNA): TGTGCCAGCTCACCAGAGCGGCTAGCGGGGGTGACTTCCTACAATGAGCAGTTCTTC. Translated, it gives CASSPERLAGVTSYNEQFF.

The CDR3 nucleotides are TGTGCCAGCAGTGACGAGACAGGGTCTTACAATGAGCAGTTCTTC. Protein sequence: CASSDETGSYNEQFF. The V and J genes are TRBV6-1 and TRBJ2-1; TRBD1 matches 7 bases. Unmatched junction bases numbered 6, after V lost 3 bases and J lost 4 bases. The CDR3 has 15 amino acids. Germline CDR1 MNHNS, CDR2 SASEGT.

This chain joins TRBV5-4 and TRBJ1-3; a weak D match, TRBD1 (6 bases). Germline-derived CDR1 and CDR2 are SGHNT and YYREEE (reference sequence). The length of the CDR3 is 15 residues. The ends were cut back, 4 bases at V and 4 bases at J, with 15 bases in the middle. This CDR3 reads CASSPEGGSGNTIYF. CDR3 in DNA: TGTGCCAGCAGCCCAGAAGGGGGATCAGGAAACACCATATATTTT.

In this sample, this clone turned up once. The gene calls are TRBV5-1 and TRBJ2-1, with a tentative D call TRBD2 (6 bases). The CDR3 covers 16 residues. The germline V gene has CDR1 SGHRS and CDR2 YFSETQ. The V and J ends lost 4 bases and 0 bases respectively, with 14 bases between them. The CDR3 DNA sequence: TGCGCCAGCAGCGGGGCAGCGGGTTCCTCCTACAATGAGCAGTTCTTC. Residues: CASSGAAGSSYNEQFF. The full variable domain, rest sourced from reference TRBV5-1 and TRBJ2-1, is KAGVTQTPRYLIKTRGQQVTLSCSPISGHRSVSWYQQTPGQGLQFLFEYFSETQRNKGNFPGRFSGRQFSNSRSEMNVSTLELGDSALYLCASSGAAGSSYNEQFFGPGTRLTVL.